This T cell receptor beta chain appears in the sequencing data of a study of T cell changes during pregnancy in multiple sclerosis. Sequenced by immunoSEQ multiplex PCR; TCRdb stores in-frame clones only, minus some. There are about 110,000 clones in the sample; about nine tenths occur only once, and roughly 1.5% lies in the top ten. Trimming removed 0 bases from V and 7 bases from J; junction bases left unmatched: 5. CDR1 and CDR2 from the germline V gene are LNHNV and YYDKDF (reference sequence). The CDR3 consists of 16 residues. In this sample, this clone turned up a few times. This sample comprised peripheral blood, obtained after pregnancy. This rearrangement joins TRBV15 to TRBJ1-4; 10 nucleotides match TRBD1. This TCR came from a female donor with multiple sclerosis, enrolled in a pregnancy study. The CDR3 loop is CATSRDRTGGAEKLFF. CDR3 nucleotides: TGTGCCACCAGCAGAGACAGGACAGGGGGAGCTGAAAAACTGTTTTTT.